What follows are 2 T cell receptor beta chains derived from one specimen sequenced in a study of CD8+ T cells in alopecia areata. In each case, RNA was isolated and then reverse transcribed into cDNA as the sequencing template. Sequenced by immunoSEQ multiplex PCR; TCRdb stores in-frame clones only, minus some. The sample contains around 70,000 clones, around 29% of which appear only once. As to treatment: oral pan-JAK inhibitor, 5-10 mg twice daily. The sequencing used CD8+ T cells sorted from blood, collected at week 4, from a patient treated with tofacitinib. Receptors originate from a human donor with alopecia areata.

This clone was counted between two and nine times. This chain links TRBV6-5 with TRBJ2-3; D not resolved. CDR1 is MNHEY and CDR2 is SVGAGI in the germline V gene. CDR3 length: 14 amino acids. V gave up 2 bases and J gave up 2 bases, with 8 bases separating them. The CDR3 nucleotides read TGTGCCAGCAGTTACGGGCTGAACACAGATACGCAGTATTTT. Protein: CASSYGLNTDTQYF.

This chain links TRBV5-1 with TRBJ1-1, with 8 nucleotides matching TRBD1. The CDR3 sequence is 15 residues long. Per germline, CDR1 SGHRS and CDR2 YFSETQ. The J segment lost 1 base and the V segment lost 1 base, leaving 3 bases of the junction unmatched. CDR3 nucleotides: TGCGCCAGCAGCTTGACAGGGGGTTCGAACACTGAAGCTTTCTTT. Protein: CASSLTGGSNTEAFF.